A selection of T cell receptor beta chains follows, all from one sample in a study of blood T cell repertoires in COVID-19. TCRdb's table, derived via immunoSEQ multiplex PCR, lists solely in-frame clones and lacks some. The table has approximately 94,000 clones, 80% to 90% seen once. Input material: peripheral blood. These receptors were collected from a woman between 65 and 79 years old with acute or convalescent COVID-19. Both conserved end residues are trimmed from each CDR3. The order of the fields is D gene, V gene, CDR3 protein. A D gene is named only where the DNA matches it firmly.

d_gene: TRBD2
v_gene: TRBV27
CDR3aa: ASSLAGGIETQY

d_gene: NA
v_gene: TRBV5-1
CDR3aa: ASSLDSSNQPQH

d_gene: NA
v_gene: TRBV29-1
CDR3aa: SVVSGRNQPQH

d_gene: NA
v_gene: TRBV7-8
CDR3aa: ASSLGQGGAEQY

d_gene: NA
v_gene: TRBV4-1
CDR3aa: ASSQVTGWSNQPQH

d_gene: TRBD1
v_gene: TRBV5-1
CDR3aa: ASSWGQNTDTQY

d_gene: TRBD2
v_gene: TRBV4-2
CDR3aa: ASSLIAGTSANNEQF

d_gene: NA
v_gene: TRBV3-1/TRBV3-2
CDR3aa: ASSQVTGAYGYT

d_gene: NA
v_gene: TRBV19
CDR3aa: ASSQLEGTQY

d_gene: TRBD1
v_gene: TRBV2
CDR3aa: ASRGQVGTEAF

d_gene: NA
v_gene: TRBV3-1/TRBV3-2
CDR3aa: ASSPKGQGSEAQPQH

d_gene: NA
v_gene: TRBV19
CDR3aa: ASSTYPRQAINYGYT

d_gene: NA
v_gene: TRBV9
CDR3aa: ASSVGQGPYNEQF

d_gene: TRBD2
v_gene: TRBV27
CDR3aa: ASSPRGTSGRGTGELF

d_gene: TRBD1
v_gene: TRBV30
CDR3aa: AWRGQGNSGNTIY

d_gene: NA
v_gene: TRBV6-1
CDR3aa: ASSDGWLAQPQH

d_gene: NA
v_gene: TRBV5-1
CDR3aa: ASSLSTKGNSGNTIY

d_gene: NA
v_gene: TRBV15
CDR3aa: ATSRDRTGNYGYT

d_gene: TRBD1
v_gene: TRBV15
CDR3aa: ATSRGGTGSHEQY

d_gene: NA
v_gene: TRBV5-1
CDR3aa: ASSLMAGNVGNEQF

d_gene: TRBD1
v_gene: TRBV11-2
CDR3aa: ASSFRDSEHYEQY

d_gene: NA
v_gene: TRBV12-3/TRBV12-4
CDR3aa: ASSLISDEQF

d_gene: TRBD1
v_gene: TRBV5-1
CDR3aa: ASSQGLRQGRHEQY